This TCR beta chain stems from a study of CD4 T cell repertoires in COVID-19 (dated by TCRdb to 2020 to 2022). Some background on the complete study: To analyze cross-reactivity, CFSE-low cells were expanded with IL-2 for less than 11 days and then labeled again and restimulated with spike proteins from other coronaviruses. TCR Vbeta repertoire analysis of SARS-CoV-2-reactive T cells was conducted at the subset level in a few recovered individuals. Naturally processed CD4+ T cell responses to SARS-CoV-2 spike and nucleoprotein were characterized in COVID-19-recovered individuals, and clonal composition was assessed by TCR Vbeta sequencing.

The library was built by means of the immunoSEQ multiplex PCR assay. The published analysis was carried out like this. Repertoire overlap between subsets was quantified using the Chao-Jaccard similarity index and counts of shared clonotypes. In TCRdb, the immuneACCESS table is reduced to in-frame sequences with V and J assigned. These tables do not hold every clone; where another copy was compared, an unresolved V gene accounts for under half, and the others remain unexplained. V, J and clone size were drawn from that table, and D and trimming were deduced from the DNA. A total of about 22,000 clones appear in this sample, about nine tenths of them only once. Less than 0.75% of the sample goes to the ten largest clones. Memory T cell samples that were not cultured went straight to sequencing right after ex vivo isolation. CD4+ total memory, central memory, effector memory and circulating T follicular helper cells were isolated from peripheral blood mononuclear cells.

A remark on this clone: There is no known antigen for this receptor. Base qualities are missing; no much larger clone stands one base away.

General conclusions and limits of the study: Several of the most expanded SARS-CoV-2-reactive clonotypes were found to be shared between two or all three memory subsets, suggesting intraclonal diversification. Consistent with cross-reactivity, between roughly 7 and 27% of SARS-CoV-2 clonotypes also showed up in secondary cultures stimulated with SARS-CoV and/or HKU1 spike.

V is shortened by 4 bases, J by 6 bases, and the region joining them spans 13 bases. The CDR1 and CDR2 encoded by the germline V gene are SGHTA and FQGNSA. From the cysteine up to the phenylalanine, the CDR3 has a length of 15 residues. Only the CDR3 portion is preserved as DNA: 45 bases, with reading frame beginning at the first base. The sequence derives from a human donor who had COVID-19. The material sequenced was central memory CD4+ T cells from blood, taken before the COVID-19 pandemic. The sample's cell subset or site label is to be understood as: CD4+ T central memory cells. The rearranged chain carries TRBV7-2 and TRBJ1-6, with TRBD1 as a weak D call on 6 bases. The nucleotide sequence is TGTGCCAGCAGCTCAAGGAGGACAGCTAATTCACCCCTCCACTTT. Its protein reads: CASSSRRTANSPLHF. The full variable domain, with segments outside the CDR3 supplied by the reference TRBV7-2 and TRBJ1-6 proteins, appears as GAGVSQSPSNKVTEKGKDVELRCDPISGHTALYWYRQSLGQGLEFLIYFQGNSAPDKSGLPSDRFSAERTGGSVSTLTIQRTQQEDSAVYLCASSSRRTANSPLHFGNGTRLTVT.